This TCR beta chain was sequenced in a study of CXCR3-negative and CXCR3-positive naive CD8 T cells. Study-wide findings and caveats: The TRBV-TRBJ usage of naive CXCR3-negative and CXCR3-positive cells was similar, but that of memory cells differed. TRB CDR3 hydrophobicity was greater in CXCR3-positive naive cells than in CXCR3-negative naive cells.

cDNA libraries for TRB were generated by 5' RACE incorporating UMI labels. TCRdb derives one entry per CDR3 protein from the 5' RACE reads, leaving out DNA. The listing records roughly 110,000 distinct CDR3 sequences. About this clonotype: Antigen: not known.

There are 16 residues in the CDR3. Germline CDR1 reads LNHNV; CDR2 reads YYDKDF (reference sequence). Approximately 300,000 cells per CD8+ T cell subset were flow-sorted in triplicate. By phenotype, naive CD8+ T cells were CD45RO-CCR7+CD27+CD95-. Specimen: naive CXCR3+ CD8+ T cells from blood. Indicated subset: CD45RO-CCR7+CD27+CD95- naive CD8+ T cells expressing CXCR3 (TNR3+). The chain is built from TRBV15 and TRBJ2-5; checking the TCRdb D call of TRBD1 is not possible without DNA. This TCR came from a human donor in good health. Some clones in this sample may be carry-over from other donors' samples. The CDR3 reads CATSGLKQGFGETQYF.